Listed here are 10 T cell receptor beta chains from one sample, sequenced in a study of control samples from healthy donors and cancer patients (dated by TCRdb to about 2020). Library prep was done by the immunoSEQ multiplex PCR assay. Here the immuneACCESS table is served through TCRdb, limited to in-frame sequences with V and J called. Missing clones are a known gap in these copies; in checked studies unresolved V genes cover under half, and the rest lacks a known reason. This sample comprises about 140,000 clones, less than 90% of them detected only once. The ten largest account for approximately 8.6% of the sample. The sample taken for sequencing was blood. These receptor sequences come from a woman aged 25 to 39 in good health.

This chain joins TRBV28 and TRBJ2-1; D remains unclear. Trimming pared 6 bases from V and 12 bases from J, leaving 15 bases between. Germline loops: CDR1 MDHEN, CDR2 SYDVKM. The CDR3 is 12 residues long. The CDR3 region has the DNA TGTGCCAGCAGCCCACGCCCGATCGGGCAGTTCTTC. Its translation is CASSPRPIGQFF. Filled out from reference TRBV28 and TRBJ2-1, the complete variable domain reads DVKVTQSSRYLVKRTGEKVFLECVQDMDHENMFWYRQDPGLGLRLIYFSYDVKMKEKGDIPEGYSVSREKKERFSLILESASTNQTSMYLCASSPRPIGQFFGPGTRLTVL.

In regard to this clone: One end of the junction does not line up with germline, which may come from a read error. The gene calls are TRBV12-3 or TRBV12-4 and TRBJ1-3; D unclear. CDR3 size: 13 residues. The CDR3 reads CASSPYSGNTIYF. As DNA, the CDR3 is TGTGCCAGCAGTCCCTATTCTGGGAACACCATATATTTT.

This chain connects TRBV27 to TRBJ2-7; 10 bases line up with TRBD2. The V gene's germline CDR1 is MNHEY and CDR2 SMNVEV (reference sequence). There are 15 residues in the CDR3. V dropped 2 bases and J dropped 0; count of bases not matched to a gene: 1. The CDR3 nucleotides are TGTGCCAGCAGTTTACTAGCGGGAGTCTCCTACGAGCAGTACTTC. Its protein product is CASSLLAGVSYEQYF.

The chain recombines TRBV24-1 with TRBJ2-2; 8 nucleotides align to TRBD2. Germline trimming cut 3 bases from V and 1 base from J; bases unmatched to any gene: 6. This CDR3 contains 17 residues. Germline V gene lookup returns CDR1 KGHDR and CDR2 SFDVKD. The CDR3 sequence: CATSDPGLVGNTGELFF. CDR3 nucleotides: TGTGCCACCAGTGATCCGGGACTAGTCGGGAACACCGGGGAGCTGTTTTTT.

The genes are TRBV6-4 and TRBJ2-5; TRBD2 matches at 8 bases. The CDR3 is 14 amino acids. Trimming cost V 4 bases and J 4 bases; bases outside gene matches: 5. From germline, CDR1 is MRHNA and CDR2 SNTAGT. CDR3 sequence reads: CASSGREVLETQYF. The CDR3 DNA reads as TGTGCCAGCAGTGGGCGGGAGGTCCTAGAGACCCAGTACTTC.

The chain's CDR3 is CATSDPGRDYGYTF. The CDR3 DNA follows: TGTGCCACCAGTGATCCAGGAAGGGACTATGGCTACACCTTC. The V call is TRBV24-1, the J call TRBJ1-2; D remains ambiguous. CDR3 length equals 14 residues. V lost 3 bases, J lost 3 bases, and 10 bases lay in between. CDR1 KGHDR and CDR2 SFDVKD come from the germline V gene.

Points on this clone: The junction and the germline gene differ at one end; a read error may be behind it. The V call is TRBV30, the J call TRBJ2-5, with 11 nucleotides matching TRBD2. Looked up from germline, CDR1 is GTSNPN and CDR2 is SVGIG (reference sequence). The CDR3 loop spans 13 amino acids. In DNA form, the CDR3 reads TGTGCCAAAAAAGAACTAGCGGGAGAGATCCAGTACTTC. It specifies CAKKELAGEIQYF.

The CDR3 region is CAWSSLAGYEQYF. CDR3 nucleotide sequence: TGTGCCTGGAGCTCCCTAGCGGGGTACGAGCAGTACTTC. The chain uses TRBV30 and TRBJ2-7, with 9 bases lining up with TRBD2. Germline V CDR1 and CDR2: GTSNPN, SVGIG (reference sequence). This CDR3 spans 13 amino acids. V was clipped by 3 bases and J by 4 bases; unmatched bases: 4.

The chain joins TRBV7-2 to TRBJ2-7; 7 bases match TRBD2. Trimming at V came to 5 bases and at J to 1 base, leaving 5 bases not matched to a gene. The CDR3 loop spans 14 amino acids. Germline CDR1 SGHTA, CDR2 FQGNSA. This CDR3 is CASSEAGKSYEQYF. CDR3 in DNA: TGTGCCAGCAGCGAAGCGGGGAAATCCTACGAGCAGTACTTC.

The CDR3 nucleotides are TGTGCCAGCAGTCCGAGCGGACAGGTCTTAGAGTACTTC. Its translation is CASSPSGQVLEYF. The rearrangement uses TRBV27 and TRBJ2-7; 7 positions match TRBD1. The CDR3 runs 13 residues. V lost 5 bases to trimming and J lost 11 bases; unmatched junction nucleotides: 12. Germline CDR1 reads MNHEY; CDR2 reads SMNVEV (reference sequence).